This T cell receptor (beta chain) was recorded in a study of Ad26.COV2.S vaccination and SARS-CoV-2 variants. Using immunoSEQ multiplex PCR, the repertoire was profiled, and TCRdb retains in-frame clones only, with some absent. Of over 300,000 clones detected, roughly four fifths appear once; the ten largest clones hold approximately 7%. Treatment meaning: over 15 received Ad26.COV2.S at low or high dose, single or two shots; several received placebo; per-sample allocation not given. Day 63 after the first vaccine or placebo injection was the time point for sampling. Notes on the study in general: Vaccine recipients surpassed placebo recipients in spike-specific TCR breadth. Similar non-spike TCR breadth was seen in vaccine and placebo recipients. Spike-specific CD8+ and CD4+ T cell responses reportedly showed substantial breadth after vaccination.

Concerning this clone: The antigen is not known.

CDR1 is SEHNR and CDR2 is FQNEAQ in the germline V gene (reference sequence). CDR3 length equals 14 residues. V was clipped by 4 bases and J by 8 bases; unmatched bases: 5. The chain has TRBV7-9 and TRBJ2-1, with 10 bases that match TRBD2. The source was peripheral blood, collected in a trial of Ad26.COV2.S vaccine versus placebo. The receptor was derived from a person aged 18-60 years who received the Ad26.COV2.S COVID-19 vaccine or a placebo. The CDR3 is CASSSGLARDEQFF. In DNA, the CDR3 is TGTGCCAGCAGCTCGGGACTAGCGAGGGATGAGCAGTTCTTC.